The T cell receptor (beta chain) described here comes from a study of T-cell reconstitution after alpha-beta-depleted transplantation in children. Unique molecular identifiers were built into the TCRbeta library. TCRdb recomputed calls from the PCR reads with MiXCR, one row per CDR3 protein. In the table there are about 980,000 distinct CDR3 sequences, less than 30% of which are singletons. This clonotype was counted only a few times. Antigen specificity is unknown. Findings and limits, study-wide: Among T cells one year after transplant, newly produced cells accounted for most counts and diversity. Some patients' high day-60 TCRbeta diversity was traced to surviving recipient T cells and thymic progenitors.

The CDR3 is made up of 15 amino acids. V gave up 0 bases and J gave up 5 bases, with 12 bases separating them. In germline, CDR1 is SGHRS, CDR2 YFSETQ. The chain uses TRBV5-1 and TRBJ1-5, with TRBD1 as a possible D gene (5 bases). The input for sequencing was PBMCs, mostly from graft donor cells, taken 360 days after TCRalphabeta/CD19-depleted stem cell transplant. The clonotype was recovered from a boy younger than two who had a stem cell transplant for SCID, so the T cells may come from the graft donor. The CDR3 bases are TGCGCCAGCAGCTTGGGAGGGACGGTGGATCAGCCCCAGCATTTT. Its protein product is CASSLGGTVDQPQHF.